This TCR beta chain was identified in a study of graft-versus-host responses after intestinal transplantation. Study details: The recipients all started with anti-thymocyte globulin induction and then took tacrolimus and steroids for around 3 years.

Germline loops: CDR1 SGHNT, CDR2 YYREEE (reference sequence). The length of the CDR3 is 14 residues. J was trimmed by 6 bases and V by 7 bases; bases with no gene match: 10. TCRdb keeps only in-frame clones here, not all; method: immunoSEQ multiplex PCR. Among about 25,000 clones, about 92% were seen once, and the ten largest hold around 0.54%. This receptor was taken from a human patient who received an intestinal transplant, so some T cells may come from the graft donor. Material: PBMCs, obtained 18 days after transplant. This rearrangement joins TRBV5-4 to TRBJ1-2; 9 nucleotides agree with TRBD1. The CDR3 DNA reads TGTGCCAGCGCCCCGCCGGGACAGGGAAATGGCTACACCTTC. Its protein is CASAPPGQGNGYTF.